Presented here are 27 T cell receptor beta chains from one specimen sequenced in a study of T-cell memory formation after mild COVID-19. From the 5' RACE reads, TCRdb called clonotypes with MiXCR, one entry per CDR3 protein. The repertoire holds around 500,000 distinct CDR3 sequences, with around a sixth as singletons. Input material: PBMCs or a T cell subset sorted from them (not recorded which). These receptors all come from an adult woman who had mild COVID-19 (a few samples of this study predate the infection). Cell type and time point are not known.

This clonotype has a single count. The CDR3 sequence: CASLNADVLTTGELFF. The CDR3 coding sequence is TGTGCCAGCCTGAACGCGGACGTCCTAACCACCGGGGAGCTGTTTTTT. The chain recombines TRBV13 with TRBJ2-2, with D unresolved. This CDR3 spans 16 amino acids. Germline V gene data show CDR1 as PRHDT and CDR2 as FYEKMQ (reference sequence). The V and J ends lost 8 bases and 4 bases respectively, with 20 bases between them.

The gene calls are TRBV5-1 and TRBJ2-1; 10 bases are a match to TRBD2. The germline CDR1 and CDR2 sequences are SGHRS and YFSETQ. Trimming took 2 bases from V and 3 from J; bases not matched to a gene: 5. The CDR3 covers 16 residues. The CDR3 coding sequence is TGCGCCAGCAGCTTTATAGCGGGAGGAAGCTACAATGAGCAGTTCTTC. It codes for CASSFIAGGSYNEQFF.

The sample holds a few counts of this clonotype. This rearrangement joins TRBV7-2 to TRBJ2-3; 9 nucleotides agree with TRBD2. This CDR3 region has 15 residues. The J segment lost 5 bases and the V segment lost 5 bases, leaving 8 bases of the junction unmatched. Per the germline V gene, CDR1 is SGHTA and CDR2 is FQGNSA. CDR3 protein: CASSRLAGYLDTQYF. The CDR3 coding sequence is TGTGCCAGCAGCCGGCTAGCGGGATACTTAGATACGCAGTATTTT.

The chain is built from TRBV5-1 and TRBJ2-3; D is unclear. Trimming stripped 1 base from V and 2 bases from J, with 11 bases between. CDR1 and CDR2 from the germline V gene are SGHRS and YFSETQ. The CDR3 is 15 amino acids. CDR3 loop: CASSLFPDSTDTQYF. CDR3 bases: TGCGCCAGCAGCTTGTTCCCCGATTCCACAGATACGCAGTATTTT.

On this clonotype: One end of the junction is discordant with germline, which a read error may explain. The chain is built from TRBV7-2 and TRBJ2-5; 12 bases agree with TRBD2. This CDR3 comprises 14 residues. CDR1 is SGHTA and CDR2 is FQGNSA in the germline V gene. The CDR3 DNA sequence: TGTGCCAGCAGCCTAGCGGGAGGGGAAGAGACCCAGTACTTC. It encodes CASSLAGGEETQYF.

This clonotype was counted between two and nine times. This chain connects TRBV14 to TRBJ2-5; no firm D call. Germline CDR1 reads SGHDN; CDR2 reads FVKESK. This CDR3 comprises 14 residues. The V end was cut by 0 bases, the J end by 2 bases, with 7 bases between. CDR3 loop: CASSQDRPQETQYF. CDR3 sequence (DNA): TGTGCCAGCAGCCAAGATCGGCCTCAAGAGACCCAGTACTTC.

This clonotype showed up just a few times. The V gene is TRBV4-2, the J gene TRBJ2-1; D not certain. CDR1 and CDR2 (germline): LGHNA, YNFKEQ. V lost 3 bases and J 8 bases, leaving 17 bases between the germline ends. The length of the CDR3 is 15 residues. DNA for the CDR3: TGTGCCAGCAGCCAGGGTGGCGGCGGTTTCGATGAGCAGTTCTTC. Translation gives CASSQGGGGFDEQFF.

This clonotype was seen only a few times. CDR3 in amino acids: CASRSEGSYNEQFF. In DNA form, the CDR3 reads TGTGCCAGCAGGTCGGAGGGCTCCTACAATGAGCAGTTCTTC. V usage is TRBV12-3 or TRBV12-4 and J usage is TRBJ2-1; perhaps TRBD2 as D (6 bases). The CDR3 extends over 14 amino acids. Trimming removed 6 bases from V and 0 bases from J, with 9 bases in between.

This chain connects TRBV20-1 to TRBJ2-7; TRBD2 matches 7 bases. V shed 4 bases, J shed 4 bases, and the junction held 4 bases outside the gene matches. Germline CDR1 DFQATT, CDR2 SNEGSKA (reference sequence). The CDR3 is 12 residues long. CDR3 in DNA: TGCAGTGCTATCCCGGGGGGATACGAGCAGTACTTC. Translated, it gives CSAIPGGYEQYF.

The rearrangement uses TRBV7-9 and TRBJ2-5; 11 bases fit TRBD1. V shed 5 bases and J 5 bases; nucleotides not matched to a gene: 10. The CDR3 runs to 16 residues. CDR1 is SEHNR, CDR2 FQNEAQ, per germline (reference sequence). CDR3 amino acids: CASSERDRGSSETQYF. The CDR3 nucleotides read TGTGCCAGCAGCGAGAGGGACAGGGGGTCTTCGGAGACCCAGTACTTC.

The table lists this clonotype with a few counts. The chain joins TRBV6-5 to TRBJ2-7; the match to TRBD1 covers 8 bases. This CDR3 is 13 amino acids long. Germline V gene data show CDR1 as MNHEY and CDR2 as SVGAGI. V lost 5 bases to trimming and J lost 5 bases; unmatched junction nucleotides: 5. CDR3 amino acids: CASSLRQGHEQYF. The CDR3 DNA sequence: TGTGCCAGCAGTCTCAGACAGGGGCACGAGCAGTACTTC.

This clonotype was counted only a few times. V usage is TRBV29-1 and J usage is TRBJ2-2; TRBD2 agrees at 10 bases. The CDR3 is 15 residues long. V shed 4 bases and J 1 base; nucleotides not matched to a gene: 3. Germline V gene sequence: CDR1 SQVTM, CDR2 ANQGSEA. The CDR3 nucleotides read TGCAGCGTTGTGAGCGGGAGGGTGAACACCGGGGAGCTGTTTTTT. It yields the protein CSVVSGRVNTGELFF.

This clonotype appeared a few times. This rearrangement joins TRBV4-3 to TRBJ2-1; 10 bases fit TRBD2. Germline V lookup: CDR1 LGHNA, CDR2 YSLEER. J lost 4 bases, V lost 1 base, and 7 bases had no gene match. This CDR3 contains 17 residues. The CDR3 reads CASSQVRGLAPYNEQFF. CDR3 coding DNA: TGCGCCAGCAGCCAAGTTAGGGGACTAGCGCCGTACAATGAGCAGTTCTTC.

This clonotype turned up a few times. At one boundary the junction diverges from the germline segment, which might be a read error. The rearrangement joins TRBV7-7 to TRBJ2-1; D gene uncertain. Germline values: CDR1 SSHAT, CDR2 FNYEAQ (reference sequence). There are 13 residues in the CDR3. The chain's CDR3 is CASSLTGTNEQFF. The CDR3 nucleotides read TGTGCTAGCAGCCTGACTGGAACAAATGAGCAGTTCTTC.

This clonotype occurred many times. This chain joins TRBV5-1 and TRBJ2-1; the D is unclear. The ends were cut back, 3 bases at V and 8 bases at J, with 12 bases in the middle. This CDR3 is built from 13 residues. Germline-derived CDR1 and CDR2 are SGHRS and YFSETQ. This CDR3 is CASSWAGRDEQFF. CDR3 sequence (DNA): TGCGCCAGCAGCTGGGCCGGACGCGATGAGCAGTTCTTC.

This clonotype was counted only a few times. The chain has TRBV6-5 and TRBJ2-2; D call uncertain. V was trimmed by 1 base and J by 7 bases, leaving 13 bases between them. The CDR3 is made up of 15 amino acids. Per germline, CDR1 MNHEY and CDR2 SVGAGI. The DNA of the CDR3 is TGTGCCAGCAGTTACTACCACCAGAGGAGCGGGGAGCTGTTTTTT. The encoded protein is CASSYYHQRSGELFF.

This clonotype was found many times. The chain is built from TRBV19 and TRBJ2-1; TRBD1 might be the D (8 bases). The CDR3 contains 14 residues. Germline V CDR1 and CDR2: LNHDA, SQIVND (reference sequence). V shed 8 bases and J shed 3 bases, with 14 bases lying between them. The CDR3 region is CASSTGGDYNEQFF. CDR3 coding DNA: TGTGCCAGTTCTACAGGGGGGGACTACAATGAGCAGTTCTTC.

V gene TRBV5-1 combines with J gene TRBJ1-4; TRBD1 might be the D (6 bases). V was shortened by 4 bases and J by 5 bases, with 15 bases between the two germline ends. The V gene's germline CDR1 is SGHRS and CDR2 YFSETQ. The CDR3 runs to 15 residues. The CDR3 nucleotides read TGCGCCAGCAGCCCTGGGGGGCAGCCCAATGAAAAACTGTTTTTT. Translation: CASSPGGQPNEKLFF.

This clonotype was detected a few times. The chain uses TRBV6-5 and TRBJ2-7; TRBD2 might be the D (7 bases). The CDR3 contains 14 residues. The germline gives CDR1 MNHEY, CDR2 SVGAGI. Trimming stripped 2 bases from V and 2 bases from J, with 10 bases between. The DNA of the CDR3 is TGTGCCAGCAGTTACCCGGGGGGCACCTACGAGCAGTACTTC. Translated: CASSYPGGTYEQYF.

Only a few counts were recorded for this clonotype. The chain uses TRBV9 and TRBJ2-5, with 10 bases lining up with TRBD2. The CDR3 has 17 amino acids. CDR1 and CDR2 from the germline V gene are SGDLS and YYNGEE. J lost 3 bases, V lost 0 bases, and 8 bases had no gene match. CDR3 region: CASSVAWGLAGEETQYF. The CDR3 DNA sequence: TGTGCCAGCAGCGTAGCTTGGGGGCTAGCGGGAGAAGAGACCCAGTACTTC. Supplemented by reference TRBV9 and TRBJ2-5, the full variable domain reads DSGVTQTPKHLITATGQRVTLRCSPRSGDLSVYWYQQSLDQGLQFLIQYYNGEERAKGNILERFSAQQFPDLHSELNLSSLELGDSALYFCASSVAWGLAGEETQYFGPGTRLLVL.

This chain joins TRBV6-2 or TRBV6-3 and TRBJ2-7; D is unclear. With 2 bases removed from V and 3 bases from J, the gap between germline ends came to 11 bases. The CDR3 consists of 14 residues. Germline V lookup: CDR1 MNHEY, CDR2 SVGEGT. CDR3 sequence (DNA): TGTGCCAGCAGTTACGTGGGGTCTCTCTACGAGCAGTACTTC. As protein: CASSYVGSLYEQYF.

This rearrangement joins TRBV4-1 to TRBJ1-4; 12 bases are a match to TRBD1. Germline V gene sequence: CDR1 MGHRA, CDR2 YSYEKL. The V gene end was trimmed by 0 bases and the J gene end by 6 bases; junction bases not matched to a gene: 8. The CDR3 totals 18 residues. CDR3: CASSQDLGTGGEYEKLFF. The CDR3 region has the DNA TGCGCCAGCAGCCAAGATCTTGGGACAGGGGGCGAATATGAAAAACTGTTTTTT.

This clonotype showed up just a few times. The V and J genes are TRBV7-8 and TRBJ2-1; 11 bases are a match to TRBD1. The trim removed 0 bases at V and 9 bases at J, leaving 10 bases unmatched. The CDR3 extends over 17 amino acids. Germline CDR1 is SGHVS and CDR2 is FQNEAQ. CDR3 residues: CASSLAYKDRGRGEQFF. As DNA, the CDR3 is TGTGCCAGCAGCTTAGCATACAAGGACAGGGGGCGAGGTGAGCAGTTCTTC.

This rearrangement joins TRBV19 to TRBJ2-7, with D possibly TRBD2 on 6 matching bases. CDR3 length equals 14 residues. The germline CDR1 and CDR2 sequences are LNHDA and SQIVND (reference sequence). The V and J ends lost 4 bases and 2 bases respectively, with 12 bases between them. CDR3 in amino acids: CASSNPSVTYEQYF. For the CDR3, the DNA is TGTGCCAGTAGTAACCCTAGCGTAACCTACGAGCAGTACTTC.

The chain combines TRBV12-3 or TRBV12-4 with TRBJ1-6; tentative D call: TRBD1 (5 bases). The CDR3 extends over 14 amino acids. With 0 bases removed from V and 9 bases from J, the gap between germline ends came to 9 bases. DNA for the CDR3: TGTGCCAGCAGTTTAGCGCGGACAAGTTCACCCCTCCACTTT. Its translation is CASSLARTSSPLHF.

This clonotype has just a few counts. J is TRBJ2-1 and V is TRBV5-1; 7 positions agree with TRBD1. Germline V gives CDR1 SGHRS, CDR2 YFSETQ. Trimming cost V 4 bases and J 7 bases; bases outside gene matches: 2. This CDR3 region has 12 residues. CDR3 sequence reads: CASSRGQNEQFF. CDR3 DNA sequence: TGCGCCAGCAGCAGGGGGCAAAATGAGCAGTTCTTC.

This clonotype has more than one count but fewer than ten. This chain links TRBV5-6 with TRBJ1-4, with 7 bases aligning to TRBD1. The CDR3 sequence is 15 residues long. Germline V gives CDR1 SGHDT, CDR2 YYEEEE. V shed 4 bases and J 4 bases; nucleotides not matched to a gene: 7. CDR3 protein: CASSVLTGNNEKLFF. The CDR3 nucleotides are TGTGCCAGCAGCGTGCTGACAGGGAATAATGAAAAACTGTTTTTT.